This entry features one T cell receptor (beta chain) sequence. The germline V and J ends were trimmed by 1 base and 0 bases, with 12 bases remaining between them. The CDR3 is made up of 16 amino acids. Per germline, CDR1 SGHTA and CDR2 FQGTGA. The sample comes from a study of control samples from healthy donors and cancer patients. TCRdb keeps only in-frame clones here, not all; method: immunoSEQ multiplex PCR. The sample includes over 75,000 clones, around 80% of them seen just once. Sequenced material: blood. The clonotype originates from a man aged 55 to 70 in good health. This sequence joins TRBV7-3 and TRBJ1-1; D call uncertain. CDR3 protein: CASSLRPTQMNTEAFF. DNA of the CDR3: TGTGCCAGCAGCTTAAGGCCCACACAAATGAACACTGAAGCTTTCTTT.